The clone carrying this T cell receptor (beta chain) was observed once. Its antigen is as yet unknown. The donors, all healthy, were Caucasians living in Russia, aged 6 to 90. This entry belongs to a study of blood T cells in healthy people across ages. Study context: Per two T cells, template switching captured roughly one barcoded beta molecule.

The use of a sample-barcoded 5' primer and a J-beta primer mix characterized a second PCR of roughly 6 to 12 cycles. Using its own MiXCR run on the 5' RACE reads, TCRdb lists one record per CDR3 protein. The sample has about 930,000 distinct CDR3 sequences; approximately 32% are singletons. With 3 bases removed from V and 7 bases from J, the gap between germline ends came to 9 bases. In germline, CDR1 is MDHEN, CDR2 SYDVKM. CDR3 length equals 12 residues. Whole-study results and caveats: Diversity was higher, and naive CD4+ cells more numerous, in long-lived donors than in aged donors.

This sample also belongs to another study, concerning T cells of mothers and their children.

This TCR came from a woman aged 40 to 50 in good health. Sample: blood. The chain carries TRBV28 and TRBJ1-1; the D gene is possibly TRBD1 (5 bases). CDR3 bases: TGTGCCAGCAGTTTCAACCAGGGTGAAGCTTTCTTT. It encodes CASSFNQGEAFF.